This T cell receptor (beta chain) originates from a study of technical replicates of blood from a few donors. Assay used: immunoSEQ multiplex PCR; TCRdb lists only in-frame clones, some missing. The top ten clones hold about 5.2% of a sample with about 62,000 clones, about 87% of them seen once. The junction had 6 bases not matched to a gene; V was cut back by 5 bases and J by 5 bases. CDR3 length: 15 amino acids. Germline loops: CDR1 SGHVS, CDR2 FQNEAQ. The chain combines TRBV7-8 with TRBJ2-5, with 12 nucleotides matching TRBD1. The sequence came from a human donor in good health. Some clones in this sample may be carry-over from other donors' samples. Sequences were obtained from PBMCs. CDR3 DNA: TGTGCCAGCAGCAGAAGGGACAGGGGGCTGGAGACCCAGTACTTC. Translating gives CASSRRDRGLETQYF.